The 23 T cell receptor beta chains in this list originate from one sample, sequenced in a study of blood T cell repertoires in COVID-19. TCRdb keeps only in-frame clones here, not all; method: immunoSEQ multiplex PCR. This table has some 250,000 clones, about 86% appearing once. The sequenced sample was peripheral blood. The receptors were gathered from a man aged 55-75 years with acute or convalescent COVID-19.

V gene TRBV25-1 combines with J gene TRBJ2-2; D is unresolved. The CDR3 is 16 residues long. Trimming cost V 3 bases and J 4 bases, with 15 bases left between them. Germline V gene lookup returns CDR1 MGHDK and CDR2 SYGVNS. The CDR3 DNA sequence: TGTGCCAGCAGTGAGGCCTGGCGAGGAAGCACCGGGGAGCTGTTTTTT. Encoded protein: CASSEAWRGSTGELFF.

The chain recombines TRBV4-2 with TRBJ1-1; 8 bases line up with TRBD1. CDR3 size: 14 residues. Germline V gives CDR1 LGHNA, CDR2 YNFKEQ. Unmatched junction bases numbered 6, after V lost 3 bases and J lost 6 bases. The CDR3 region is CASSQQTGGPEAFF. The CDR3 DNA is TGTGCCAGCAGCCAGCAAACAGGGGGTCCTGAAGCTTTCTTT.

The V call is TRBV14, the J call TRBJ2-3; 7 positions agree with TRBD2. The CDR3 is made up of 15 amino acids. J lost 4 bases, V lost 3 bases, and 7 bases had no gene match. The V gene's germline CDR1 is SGHDN and CDR2 FVKESK. The CDR3: CASSHWEGLPDTQYF. The CDR3 region has the DNA TGTGCCAGCAGCCACTGGGAGGGCCTCCCAGATACGCAGTATTTT.

This clone was seen just once. V is TRBV7-6 and J is TRBJ2-3, with TRBD2 matching 12 bases. CDR3 length: 16 residues. Germline CDR1 and CDR2: SGHVS and FNYEAQ. The trim removed 5 bases at V and 3 bases at J, leaving 6 bases unmatched. The CDR3 loop is CASSPGLAGPTDTQYF. The CDR3 bases are TGTGCCAGCAGCCCGGGACTAGCGGGTCCGACAGATACGCAGTATTTT.

This clone was picked up one time. V is TRBV27 and J is TRBJ2-1; the match to TRBD1 covers 7 bases. Germline V gives CDR1 MNHEY, CDR2 SMNVEV (reference sequence). With 6 bases clipped from V and 4 bases from J, the junction kept 9 bases outside the gene matches. This CDR3 spans 15 amino acids. This CDR3 reads CASSPIDRDYNEQFF. As DNA, the CDR3 is TGTGCCAGCAGCCCTATTGACAGGGATTACAATGAGCAGTTCTTC.

The chain is built from TRBV5-1 and TRBJ2-3; 7 nucleotides align to TRBD2. Germline V gene data show CDR1 as SGHRS and CDR2 as YFSETQ. The CDR3 consists of 15 residues. The V gene end was trimmed by 6 bases and the J gene end by 0 bases; junction bases not matched to a gene: 7. The chain's CDR3 is CASTPTGGSTDTQYF. CDR3 sequence (DNA): TGCGCCAGCACCCCGACGGGGGGAAGCACAGATACGCAGTATTTT.

V is TRBV11-2 and J is TRBJ1-4; a weak D match, TRBD1 (5 bases). Germline V CDR1 and CDR2: SGHAT, FQNNGV. This CDR3 has 14 amino acids. Trimming took off 1 base at V and 12 bases at J, with 15 bases between the two ends. This CDR3 is CASSLAGTGGELFF. The CDR3 region has the DNA TGTGCCAGCAGCTTAGCCGGGACGGGGGGGGAACTGTTTTTT.

This chain connects TRBV25-1 to TRBJ2-5; the D gene is possibly TRBD1 (5 bases). V shed 2 bases and J shed 1 base, with 8 bases lying between them. The CDR3 loop spans 14 amino acids. The germline V gene encodes CDR1 MGHDK and CDR2 SYGVNS. CDR3 sequence (DNA): TGTGCCAGCAGTGAAAACAGGCCCCAAGAGACCCAGTACTTC. The encoded protein is CASSENRPQETQYF.

The chain links TRBV28 to TRBJ2-5, with D perhaps matching TRBD1 (5 bases). CDR3 size: 15 residues. The V end was cut by 2 bases, the J end by 6 bases, with 16 bases between. Per the germline V gene, CDR1 is MDHEN and CDR2 is SYDVKM. CDR3 in DNA: TGTGCCAGCAGTTTAGGGGCCAGTTCCCGCAAGACCCAGTACTTC. This translates into CASSLGASSRKTQYF.

This chain uses TRBV28 with TRBJ1-6, with D possibly being TRBD1 (6 bases). Germline V gene sequence: CDR1 MDHEN, CDR2 SYDVKM. This CDR3 has 16 residues. V lost 4 bases, J lost 6 bases, and 16 bases lay in between. CDR3 sequence reads: CASSYRAGTINSPLHF. CDR3 bases: TGTGCCAGCAGTTACAGAGCCGGGACAATTAATTCACCCCTCCACTTT.

The chain carries TRBV9 and TRBJ2-5, with D hard to call. V was trimmed by 1 base and J by 0 bases, leaving 7 bases between them. This CDR3 comprises 14 residues. The germline CDR1 and CDR2 sequences are SGDLS and YYNGEE. CDR3 DNA: TGTGCCAGCAGCGTATCCTATCACCAAGAGACCCAGTACTTC. Translating gives CASSVSYHQETQYF.

This clone was seen only once. The rearrangement uses TRBV6-2 or TRBV6-3 and TRBJ2-1, with 10 nucleotides matching TRBD1. This CDR3 has 18 amino acids. Germline V gives CDR1 MNHEY, CDR2 SVGEGT. The V gene end was trimmed by 0 bases and the J gene end by 4 bases; junction bases not matched to a gene: 9. CDR3 amino acids: CASSYSTRTGGTYNEQFF. CDR3 DNA sequence: TGTGCCAGCAGTTACTCGACAAGGACAGGGGGGACTTACAATGAGCAGTTCTTC.

The rearrangement links TRBV5-1 to TRBJ2-7; TRBD1 matches 8 bases. This CDR3 is 14 amino acids long. Germline trimming cut 0 bases from V and 5 bases from J; bases unmatched to any gene: 4. Germline V gives CDR1 SGHRS, CDR2 YFSETQ. CDR3: CASSLAAGGDEQYF. CDR3 DNA sequence: TGCGCCAGCAGCTTGGCCGCAGGGGGCGACGAGCAGTACTTC.

The rearrangement uses TRBV7-2 and TRBJ2-2; 8 bases fit TRBD2. Germline CDR1 SGHTA, CDR2 FQGNSA. V shed 1 base, J shed 3 bases, and the junction held 4 bases outside the gene matches. This CDR3 contains 16 residues. CDR3 amino acids: CASSLGTSKYTGELFF. DNA of the CDR3: TGTGCCAGCAGCTTAGGGACTAGCAAGTACACCGGGGAGCTGTTTTTT.

The chain is built from TRBV15 and TRBJ1-4, with D perhaps matching TRBD1 (5 bases). This CDR3 is built from 17 residues. Germline V gives CDR1 LNHNV, CDR2 YYDKDF (reference sequence). Trimming left V 4 bases short and J 0 bases short, with 15 bases between. In nucleotides, the CDR3 is TGTGCCACCAGCATCGCCAGAGACAGCCCAACTAATGAAAAACTGTTTTTT. This gives the protein CATSIARDSPTNEKLFF.

The V call is TRBV7-3, the J call TRBJ1-1; 7 bases map to TRBD1. CDR1 SGHTA and CDR2 FQGTGA come from the germline V gene. The CDR3 is 13 amino acids. The ends lost 5 bases at V and 4 bases at J; junction bases unmatched: 4. CDR3 sequence reads: CASSLRGSTEAFF. CDR3 sequence (DNA): TGTGCCAGCAGCCTCAGGGGGAGCACTGAAGCTTTCTTT.

J is TRBJ2-7 and V is TRBV7-6; a weak D match, TRBD1 (6 bases). V lost 5 bases to trimming and J lost 0 bases, with 14 bases between them. The CDR3 covers 15 residues. Germline-derived CDR1 and CDR2 are SGHVS and FNYEAQ. CDR3 DNA: TGTGCCAGCAGCACAGGGATCCGGAGCTCCTACGAGCAGTACTTC. Its translation: CASSTGIRSSYEQYF. Looking up the rest from reference TRBV7-6 and TRBJ2-7 gives the full variable domain: GAGVSQSPRYKVTKRGQDVALRCDPISGHVSLYWYRQALGQGPEFLTYFNYEAQQDKSGLPNDRFSAERPEGSISTLTIQRTEQRDSAMYRCASSTGIRSSYEQYFGPGTRLTVT.

In this sample, this clone turned up once. V and J are TRBV14 and TRBJ1-5, with D unresolved. The CDR3 covers 13 residues. Trimming stripped 4 bases from V and 5 bases from J, with 9 bases between. CDR1 and CDR2 (germline): SGHDN, FVKESK. CDR3 coding DNA: TGTGCCAGCAGCCTCCAGACTGATCAGCCCCAGCATTTT. It translates to CASSLQTDQPQHF.

The V and J genes are TRBV27 and TRBJ1-5, with D unclear. From germline, CDR1 is MNHEY and CDR2 SMNVEV (reference sequence). The CDR3 loop spans 12 amino acids. The V and J ends lost 4 bases and 4 bases respectively, with 5 bases between them. CDR3 loop: CASSSRNQPQHF. The CDR3 nucleotides are TGTGCCAGCAGTTCTAGGAATCAGCCCCAGCATTTT.

This clone was detected a few times. V and J are TRBV11-2 and TRBJ2-7; possible D gene TRBD2, 5 bases. CDR1 is SGHAT, CDR2 FQNNGV, per germline. The CDR3 contains 13 residues. V lost 4 bases to trimming and J lost 3 bases, with 10 bases between them. CDR3 in amino acids: CASSSDFRYEQYF. CDR3 nucleotide sequence: TGTGCCAGCAGCTCGGACTTTCGCTACGAGCAGTACTTC.

The chain employs TRBV27 and TRBJ1-1; maybe TRBD1 (6 bases). CDR1 and CDR2 from the germline V gene are MNHEY and SMNVEV (reference sequence). Trimming took off 0 bases at V and 4 bases at J, with 15 bases between the two ends. The CDR3 runs 16 residues. The CDR3 sequence is CASSLSPQGSGTEAFF. CDR3 coding DNA: TGTGCCAGCAGTTTATCACCACAGGGATCGGGCACTGAAGCTTTCTTT.

The chain has TRBV28 and TRBJ2-1, with TRBD2 matching over 10 bases. V dropped 2 bases and J dropped 0; count of bases not matched to a gene: 13. The germline CDR1 and CDR2 sequences are MDHEN and SYDVKM. The CDR3 is 20 residues long. The CDR3 nucleotides read TGTGCCAGCAGTTTAATTGTGGGGACTAGCGCATTAAGCTCCTACAATGAGCAGTTCTTC. Residues: CASSLIVGTSALSSYNEQFF.

The chain links TRBV4-3 to TRBJ2-5; D possibly corresponds to TRBD2 (6 bases). The V end lost 1 base, the J end lost 5 bases, and 17 bases lay between the germline ends. This CDR3 spans 16 amino acids. Germline CDR1 reads LGHNA; CDR2 reads YSLEER. CDR3 in DNA: TGCGCCAGCAGCCAAGTAGGAGGGGAAGATAGGGAGACCCAGTACTTC. It specifies CASSQVGGEDRETQYF.